Sequencing of this T cell receptor (beta chain) was carried out in a study of OX40 agonist ivuxolimab in advanced cancers. Generated by immunoSEQ multiplex PCR, the TCRdb table keeps only in-frame clones and is missing some. The sample lists 72,000 or so clones; 81% were seen once. Sequencing used CD4+ or CD8+ T cells sorted from blood, obtained in a trial of the OX40 agonist ivuxolimab. The origin of this receptor is an adult with an advanced solid tumor such as melanoma, head and neck, liver or kidney cancer.

The CDR3: CASSTTGAGGNTIYF. The CDR3 nucleotides are TGTGCCAGCAGTACCACCGGGGCCGGTGGAAACACCATATATTTT. The rearrangement uses TRBV7-9 and TRBJ1-3; possible D gene TRBD1, 5 bases. Germline V lookup: CDR1 SEHNR, CDR2 FQNEAQ (reference sequence). The CDR3 extends over 15 amino acids. Trimming pared 6 bases from V and 3 bases from J, leaving 15 bases between. Supplemented by reference TRBV7-9 and TRBJ1-3, the full variable domain reads DTGVSQNPRHKITKRGQNVTFRCDPISEHNRLYWYRQTLGQGPEFLTYFQNEAQLEKSRLLSDRFSAERPKGSFSTLEIQRTEQGDSAMYLCASSTTGAGGNTIYFGEGSWLTVV.